A single sample is the source of the 28 T cell receptor beta chains below, sequenced in a study of tumor and adjacent non-tumor tissue in lung cancer. A modified ARM-PCR protocol with three rounds of nested PCR amplified TCRbeta. TCRdb processed the multiplex PCR reads anew with MiXCR; each CDR3 protein has one entry. The sample holds more than 120,000 distinct CDR3 sequences, around 61% seen once. No cell sorting was done before RNA was extracted from the tissue. Source material: lung tumor tissue. The receptor source for this set is a man aged 55 to 70 with small cell lung cancer.

The chain is built from TRBV28 and TRBJ2-3; 8 bases match TRBD1. Germline loops: CDR1 MDHEN, CDR2 SYDVKM. This CDR3 has 15 amino acids. The V segment lost 10 bases and the J segment 2 bases; nucleotides outside the gene matches: 11. In DNA form, the CDR3 reads TGTGCCAACAGAGCCGGACAGGGACCCACAGATACGCAGTATTTT. Its translation: CANRAGQGPTDTQYF. Looking up the rest from reference TRBV28 and TRBJ2-3 gives the full variable domain: DVKVTQSSRYLVKRTGEKVFLECVQDMDHENMFWYRQDPGLGLRLIYFSYDVKMKEKGDIPEGYSVSREKKERFSLILESASTNQTSMYLCANRAGQGPTDTQYFGPGTRLTVL.

With respect to this clonotype: The junction and the germline gene differ at one end; a read error may be behind it. The chain uses TRBV6-1 and TRBJ1-2, with D unresolved. Germline V gene lookup returns CDR1 MNHNS and CDR2 SASEGT. The CDR3 runs to 13 residues. CDR3 sequence reads: CVSTVEAVVGYAF. The DNA of the CDR3 is TGTGTCAGCACTGTCGAAGCGGTAGTAGGCTACGCCTTC.

Note on this clonotype: This may arise from a read error, as a much more abundant clone is one base away. This chain uses TRBV20-1 with TRBJ1-2; tentatively, D is TRBD1 (5 bases). Germline values: CDR1 DFQATT, CDR2 SNEGSKA (reference sequence). The CDR3 loop spans 16 amino acids. Deletions cut 7 bases from V and 0 bases from J, with 21 bases between. The CDR3 loop reads CSVMGDRILTNYGYTF. For the CDR3, the DNA is TGCAGTGTTATGGGGGACCGAATCCTTACTAACTATGGCTACACCTTC.

The table lists this clonotype with a count of one. This chain connects TRBV5-1 to TRBJ1-5, with 7 nucleotides matching TRBD1. This CDR3 region has 15 residues. J was trimmed by 2 bases and V by 0 bases; bases with no gene match: 2. Looked up from germline, CDR1 is SGHRS and CDR2 is YFSETQ. The CDR3 spells CASSLDGQGNQPQHF. As DNA, the CDR3 is TGCGCCAGCAGCTTGGATGGACAGGGCAATCAGCCCCAGCATTTT.

The chain combines TRBV11-2 with TRBJ2-5; D ambiguous. V lost 5 bases to trimming and J lost 4 bases, with 11 bases between them. CDR1 is SGHAT and CDR2 is FQNNGV in the germline V gene. This CDR3 region has 13 residues. CDR3 region: CASSVSYRETQYF. Here the CDR3 DNA reads TGTGCCAGCAGCGTCTCCTATCGAGAGACCCAGTACTTC.

To note about this clonotype: Just one base apart from a much larger clone, this may be a read error. The chain has TRBV30 and TRBJ2-4; D may match TRBD1 or TRBD2 (6 bases each). Germline CDR1 GTSNPN, CDR2 SVGIG (reference sequence). The CDR3 consists of 15 residues. V lost 2 bases to trimming and J lost 5 bases, with 16 bases between them. DNA of the CDR3: TGTGCCTGGAGTAGCCAAACGGGGGCCCAAAACATTCAGTACTTC. Its protein product is CAWSSQTGAQNIQYF.

The V gene is TRBV6-1, the J gene TRBJ1-5; no clear D gene. Looked up from germline, CDR1 is MNHNS and CDR2 is SASEGT. Trimming stripped 1 base from V and 6 bases from J, with 19 bases between. This CDR3 spans 17 amino acids. CDR3 DNA sequence: TGTGCCAGCAGTGAAGGCCCGCGGGATTATGATCCTCAGCCCCAGCATTTT. Protein product: CASSEGPRDYDPQPQHF.

Notes on this clonotype: A clone one base away is much larger, so this may be a read error. This chain links TRBV20-1 with TRBJ2-3; a weak D match, TRBD2 (5 bases). V was shortened by 4 bases and J by 5 bases, with 16 bases between the two germline ends. Germline V gives CDR1 DFQATT, CDR2 SNEGSKA (reference sequence). CDR3 length equals 14 residues. The CDR3 coding sequence is TGCAGTGCTACCTCGGGGTGGGCTCGAGATACGCAGTATTTT. This encodes CSATSGWARDTQYF.

Details on this clonotype: The junction departs from germline at one end; a sequencing error may be responsible. The CDR3 region is CSARPLGHMNIEAFF. The CDR3 nucleotides read TGCAGTGCTAGACCCCTTGGTCATATGAACATTGAAGCTTTCTTT. The genes are TRBV20-1 and TRBJ1-1, with unresolved D. This CDR3 comprises 15 residues. CDR1 and CDR2 from the germline V gene are DFQATT and SNEGSKA (reference sequence).

Details on this clonotype: An end of the junction does not agree with germline; a read error may underlie this. The chain couples TRBV12-3 or TRBV12-4 to TRBJ2-1; 7 bases match TRBD1. The CDR3 runs to 13 residues. The CDR3: CASTKDRPTERFF. The CDR3 nucleotides read TGTGCCAGCACCAAGGACAGGCCGACGGAGCGGTTCTTC.

The chain links TRBV11-2 to TRBJ2-3; D ambiguous. Per germline, CDR1 SGHAT and CDR2 FQNNGV. CDR3 length: 16 amino acids. In DNA, the CDR3 is TGTGTCAGGAGCTTAGGCGGCTCAAGTAGCACAGATACGCAGTATTTT. As protein: CVRSLGGSSSTDTQYF. Full variable domain (missing parts from reference TRBV11-2 and TRBJ2-3): EAGVAQSPRYKIIEKRQSVAFWCNPISGHATLYWYQQILGQGPKLLIQFQNNGVVDDSQLPKDRFSAERLKGVDSTLKIQPAKLEDSAVYLCVRSLGGSSSTDTQYFGPGTRLTVL.

This clonotype was detected once. A read error may account for a junction end that differs from germline. The chain combines TRBV5-1 with TRBJ1-2, with TRBD1 matching over 7 bases. There are 15 residues in the CDR3. Germline lookup yields CDR1 SGHRS and CDR2 YFSETQ. The CDR3 is CASSSYRGTNCGYTF. CDR3 in DNA: TGCGCCAGCAGCTCATACAGGGGCACTAACTGTGGCTACACCTTC.

On this clonotype: The junction departs from germline at one end; a sequencing error may be responsible. The chain employs TRBV11-1 and TRBJ2-1; 12 bases are a match to TRBD2. CDR1 and CDR2 from the germline V gene are SGHAT and FQDESV (reference sequence). This CDR3 contains 15 residues. The CDR3 reads CVSSPGLAGFNEQFF. CDR3 nucleotide sequence: TGTGTCAGCAGCCCTGGACTAGCGGGATTCAATGAGCAATTCTTC.

In the case of this clonotype: Relative to the germline gene, one junction end is altered; a read error may explain this. The V and J genes are TRBV6-5 and TRBJ1-4, with D perhaps TRBD1 (5 bases). The CDR3 runs 15 residues. The germline gives CDR1 MNHEY, CDR2 SVGAGI. CDR3 region: CASSPPIGEGEKLFF. CDR3 DNA: TGTGCCAGCAGTCCCCCGATAGGGGAGGGTGAAAAATTGTTTTTT.

Concerning this clonotype itself: It may be a read error: a sequence one base away is much more abundant. The chain uses TRBV29-1 and TRBJ2-4, with D maybe TRBD1 (6 bases). Germline CDR1 and CDR2: SQVTM and ANQGSEA. The CDR3 has 13 residues. The CDR3 sequence is CSAWDTQGDIQCF. The DNA for the CDR3 is TGCAGCGCATGGGACACCCAAGGAGACATTCAGTGCTTC.

There are many counts of this clonotype. The chain links TRBV12-3 or TRBV12-4 to TRBJ1-6; D gene uncertain. V was clipped by 5 bases and J by 11 bases, with 16 bases between them. CDR3 length: 14 residues. CDR3 coding DNA: TGTGCCAGCAGTCAGGAGTCACGGGGAGCACCCCTCCACTTT. It translates to CASSQESRGAPLHF.

The chain links TRBV20-1 to TRBJ2-3; 8 nucleotides match TRBD1. J gave up 1 base and V 8 bases, and 14 bases lay outside the gene matches. The CDR3 consists of 16 residues. Germline values: CDR1 DFQATT, CDR2 SNEGSKA (reference sequence). The CDR3 spells CSPLKIAGGGTDTQYF. The CDR3 nucleotides are TGCAGTCCTCTGAAAATTGCAGGGGGCGGCACAGATACGCAGTATTTT.

With regard to this clonotype: A single base separates this from a much larger clone, so it may be a read error. This rearrangement joins TRBV5-4 to TRBJ2-4, with D unclear. Germline CDR1 is SGHNT and CDR2 is YYREEE (reference sequence). V was pared by 9 bases and J by 5 bases, with 18 bases between. This CDR3 region has 14 residues. The CDR3 coding sequence is TGTGCCAACAGTTATTTGAATACCGAAAACATTCAGTACTTC. Its protein is CANSYLNTENIQYF.

Concerning this clonotype itself: At one of its ends the junction is not consistent with the germline gene, which may arise from a read error. V is TRBV5-1 and J is TRBJ2-1; 9 bases match TRBD1. Germline CDR1 and CDR2: SGHRS and YFSETQ. This CDR3 has 14 amino acids. CDR3 loop: CASSLGTGCGEHFF. The CDR3 DNA is TGCGCCAGCAGCTTAGGGACAGGGTGTGGTGAGCACTTCTTC.

This clonotype was seen once. An end of the junction does not agree with germline; a read error may underlie this. As DNA, the CDR3 is TGCAGGGCTAGAGACCCCTCACTTACGCAGTATTTT. Its protein product is CRARDPSLTQYF. The chain uses TRBV20-1 and TRBJ2-3; D is unresolved. CDR1 is DFQATT and CDR2 is SNEGSKA in the germline V gene (reference sequence). The CDR3 covers 12 residues.

Details on this clonotype: The junction departs from germline at one end; a sequencing error may be responsible. The chain links TRBV11-1 to TRBJ2-5, with 12 bases that match TRBD2. CDR1 is SGHAT, CDR2 FQDESV, per germline (reference sequence). This CDR3 is 15 amino acids long. CDR3: CTSTATSGRGGTQYF. As DNA, the CDR3 is TGTACCAGCACCGCGACTAGCGGGAGAGGCGGGACCCAGTACTTC.

In regard to this clonotype: The CDR3 does not close with the conserved phenylalanine or tryptophan, likely indicating a read error. J is TRBJ1-4 and V is TRBV6-6; 7 bases line up with TRBD1. Per germline, CDR1 MNHNY and CDR2 SVGAGI (reference sequence). The CDR3 is 14 residues long. Trimming at V came to 5 bases and at J to 11 bases, leaving 11 bases not matched to a gene. The chain's CDR3 is CASSPGQAWGKLFL. For the CDR3, the DNA is TGTGCCAGCAGTCCTGGACAGGCATGGGGCAAACTGTTTCTT.

As concerns this clonotype: A much larger clone is a single base away; this may be a read error. The gene calls are TRBV20-1 and TRBJ1-5; 8 nucleotides align to TRBD1. Germline CDR1 DFQATT, CDR2 SNEGSKA (reference sequence). This CDR3 contains 14 residues. CDR3 DNA sequence: TGCAGTGCTAGTCGCGCAGGGGGCAATCAGCCCAAGCATTTT. This codes for CSASRAGGNQPKHF.

With regard to this clonotype: The germline gene is not matched at one end of the junction; a read error may be the cause. The chain links TRBV11-2 to TRBJ2-1; 8 positions agree with TRBD1. The V gene's germline CDR1 is SGHAT and CDR2 FQNNGV. The CDR3 runs to 15 residues. The CDR3 nucleotides are TGTGCCAGCAGCTTTACAGGGGGATCCTACAGTGAGCAGTTCTTC. Translation: CASSFTGGSYSEQFF.

This clonotype has only a few counts. The chain employs TRBV20-1 and TRBJ1-5, with D maybe TRBD1 (5 bases). Trimming shortened V by 3 bases and J by 3 bases, and 9 bases separated the two germline ends. The CDR3 covers 13 residues. Looked up from germline, CDR1 is DFQATT and CDR2 is SNEGSKA (reference sequence). The CDR3 DNA follows: TGCAGTGCTAGGACAGCGAACAATCAGCCCCAGCATTTT. Amino acid sequence: CSARTANNQPQHF.

Details on this clonotype: A much more abundant neighbour one base away suggests this may be a read error. V gene TRBV6-6 combines with J gene TRBJ2-2; 9 bases align to TRBD1. The CDR3 is made up of 15 amino acids. Germline loops: CDR1 MNHNY, CDR2 SVGAGI (reference sequence). The CDR3 protein is CASRYRGHGTWELFF. CDR3 in DNA: TGTGCCAGCAGGTACAGGGGGCACGGCACCTGGGAGCTGTTTTTT.

The chain is built from TRBV11-2 and TRBJ2-1; TRBD2 aligns across 8 bases. J lost 9 bases, V lost 11 bases, and 12 bases had no gene match. In germline, CDR1 is SGHAT, CDR2 FQNNGV. The CDR3 is 13 residues long. The CDR3 reads CADSSGLEAEQFF. CDR3 sequence (DNA): TGTGCCGACAGCTCGGGACTAGAGGCTGAGCAGTTCTTC.

This clonotype was counted at least ten times. The chain employs TRBV29-1 and TRBJ1-4; D is unclear. The CDR3 is 13 amino acids. Per germline, CDR1 SQVTM and CDR2 ANQGSEA. V was shortened by 6 bases and J by 6 bases, with 14 bases between the two germline ends. CDR3 protein: CSVQLYNYEKLFF. CDR3 in DNA: TGCAGCGTCCAACTATATAACTATGAAAAACTGTTTTTT. Filled out from reference TRBV29-1 and TRBJ1-4, the complete variable domain reads SAVISQKPSRDICQRGTSLTIQCQVDSQVTMMFWYRQQPGQSLTLIATANQGSEATYESGFVIDKFPISRPNLTFSTLTVSNMSPEDSSIYLCSVQLYNYEKLFFGSGTQLSVL.